The entry below gives a single TCR beta chain sequence along with its context. Its antigen is not identified. The data derive from a study of monozygotic twins with inflammatory bowel disease. Whole-study results and caveats: Healthy co-twins had higher TCRbeta inverse Simpson diversity than their IBD twins.

The CDR3 runs 13 residues. Template switching added UMIs carrying a 6-nucleotide sample barcode. TCRalpha and TCRbeta cDNA went through two nested PCRs of around 15 and 10 cycles. TCRdb derives one entry per CDR3 protein from the 5' RACE reads, leaving out DNA. The listing contains around 47,000 distinct CDR3 sequences. The source is a human donor with ulcerative colitis or Crohn's disease, or a healthy co-twin of an affected twin (not recorded which). This chain links TRBV12-3 or TRBV12-4 with TRBJ2-7. The sample taken for sequencing was blood. CDR3 in amino acids: CASSLAGRYEQYF.